The clone carrying this T cell receptor beta chain was found a few times. The antigen is not known. Data came from immunoSEQ multiplex PCR; TCRdb stores just in-frame clones and leaves some out. The data show 30,000 or so clones, with 85% to 90% seen just once and 2% to 3% held by the top ten. This CDR3 is 8 amino acids long. Trimming removed 8 bases from V and 12 bases from J, with 7 bases in between. From germline, CDR1 is MNHNS and CDR2 SASEGT. Patients all relapsed after autologous stem cell transplantation, and there was variation in brentuximab vedotin exposure. The study purified CD4+ T cells from thawed PBMCs using magnetic negative selection. These data come from a study of PD-1 blockade in classical Hodgkin lymphoma. Study-wide points: Unlike CD8+ TCR diversity, which did not rise significantly by C4D1, CD4+ TCR diversity did. With respect to the repertoire differences, their causes, possibly disease activity or prior therapy, remain undefined.

The sample here was CD4+ T cells from blood, taken at baseline. The receptor comes from a human donor with classical Hodgkin lymphoma. The chain recombines TRBV6-1 with TRBJ1-1, with no clear D. The CDR3 DNA reads as TGTGCCAGCCAACGATCTTTCTTT. Translating gives CASQRSFF.